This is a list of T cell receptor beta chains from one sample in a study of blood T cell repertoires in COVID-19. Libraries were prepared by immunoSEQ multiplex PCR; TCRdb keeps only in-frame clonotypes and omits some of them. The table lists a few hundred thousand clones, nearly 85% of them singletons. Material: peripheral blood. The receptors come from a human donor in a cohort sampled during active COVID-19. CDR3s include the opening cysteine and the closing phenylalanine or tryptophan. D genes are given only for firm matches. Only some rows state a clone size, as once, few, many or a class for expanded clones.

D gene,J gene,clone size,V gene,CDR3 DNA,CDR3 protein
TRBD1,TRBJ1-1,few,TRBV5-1,TGCGCCAGCGGAGCGACAGGGCTGAACACTGAAGCTTTCTTT,CASGATGLNTEAFF
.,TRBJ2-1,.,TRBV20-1,TGCAGAACGGGGGAGCAGTTCTTC,CRTGEQFF
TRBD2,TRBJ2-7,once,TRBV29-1,TGCAGCGTGCGGGGGGCACAGGTCTCCTACGAGCAGTACTTC,CSVRGAQVSYEQYF
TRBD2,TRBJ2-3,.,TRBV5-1,TGCGCCAGCAGCTTTGGGACTAGCGGCACAGATACGCAGTATTTT,CASSFGTSGTDTQYF
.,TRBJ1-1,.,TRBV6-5,TGTGCCAGCAGTTACGCGGGCACCTTGAACACTGAAGCTTTCTTT,CASSYAGTLNTEAFF
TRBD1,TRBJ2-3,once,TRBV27,TGTGCCAGCAGTTTGGGACAGGGAGGTTTAGATACGCAGTATTTT,CASSLGQGGLDTQYF
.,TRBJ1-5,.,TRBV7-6,TGTGCCAGCAGCCCGGACAGTAATAGCAATCAGCCCCAGCATTTT,CASSPDSNSNQPQHF
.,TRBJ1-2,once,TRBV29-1,TGCAGCGTTGAGTCCCAGGACTGGAGGGACTATGGCTACACCTTC,CSVESQDWRDYGYTF
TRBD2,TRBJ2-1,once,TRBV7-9,TGTGCCAGCACGCGGGGGGAGTCCTACAATGAGCAGTTCTTC,CASTRGESYNEQFF
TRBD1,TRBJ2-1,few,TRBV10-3,TGTGCCATCAGTGAGTCGATATTGTCAGGGGGCTCCTACAATGAGCAGTTCTTC,CAISESILSGGSYNEQFF
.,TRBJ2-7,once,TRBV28,TGTGCCAGCAAGGGACACCAAATTCACTACGAGCAGTACTTC,CASKGHQIHYEQYF
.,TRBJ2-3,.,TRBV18,TGTGCCAGCTCACCTTCAGGACAGAACGGGGATACGCAGTATTTT,CASSPSGQNGDTQYF
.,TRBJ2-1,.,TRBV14,TGTGCCAGCAGCCAAGAGGGTCGCGGCAATGAGCAGTTCTTC,CASSQEGRGNEQFF
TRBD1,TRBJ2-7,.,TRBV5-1,TGCGCCAGCAGCACACGGGACAGGAAATCCTACGAGCAGTACTTC,CASSTRDRKSYEQYF
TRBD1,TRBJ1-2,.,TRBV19,TGTGCCAGTAGTACTCGGACAGGGGGCGTTGGCTACACCTTC,CASSTRTGGVGYTF
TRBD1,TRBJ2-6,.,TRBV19,TGTGCTGCGACAGGGCGCCGCTCTGGGGCCAACGTCCTGACTTTC,CAATGRRSGANVLTF